Presented here are 26 T cell receptor beta chains from one specimen sequenced in a study of blood T cell repertoires in COVID-19. Repertoires were generated with immunoSEQ multiplex PCR, while TCRdb's copy carries only in-frame clones and drops some. This table has a few hundred thousand clones, approximately 80% appearing once. The sequenced sample consisted of PBMCs or T cells enriched from blood (not recorded which). Every receptor here comes from a man aged 40-55 years who had recovered from COVID-19.

The chain recombines TRBV2 with TRBJ2-1, with TRBD2 matching 8 bases. CDR1 and CDR2 (germline): SNHLY, FYNNEI. This CDR3 spans 14 amino acids. V shed 8 bases and J 6 bases; nucleotides not matched to a gene: 9. This CDR3 is CASCTREGGNEQFF. The CDR3 DNA follows: TGTGCCAGCTGTACTCGGGAGGGGGGCAATGAGCAGTTCTTC.

This chain joins TRBV5-1 and TRBJ1-1; the D gene is possibly TRBD1 (5 bases). The CDR3 runs to 14 residues. Germline V gene sequence: CDR1 SGHRS, CDR2 YFSETQ. Trimming pared 2 bases from V and 4 bases from J, leaving 12 bases between. The CDR3 coding sequence is TGCGCCAGCAGCTTAGGACATCCGAGCACTGAAGCTTTCTTT. Protein product: CASSLGHPSTEAFF.

The rearrangement links TRBV30 to TRBJ1-4; no reliable D call. With 7 bases removed from V and 5 bases from J, the gap between germline ends came to 11 bases. Germline loops: CDR1 GTSNPN, CDR2 SVGIG (reference sequence). The CDR3 has 12 amino acids. Written as DNA, the CDR3 is TGTGCCTCTAAGGGAGGGAATGAAAAACTGTTTTTT. Protein sequence: CASKGGNEKLFF.

The rearrangement links TRBV2 to TRBJ1-6; 9 bases fit TRBD1. The CDR3 loop spans 17 amino acids. Germline assignment: CDR1 SNHLY and CDR2 FYNNEI. V gave up 0 bases and J gave up 7 bases; unmatched junction bases: 7. The CDR3 loop reads CASSEARAGQGNSPLHF. CDR3 sequence (DNA): TGTGCCAGCAGTGAAGCGCGAGCGGGACAGGGAAATTCACCCCTCCACTTT. Full variable domain (outside the CDR3, taken from reference TRBV2 and TRBJ1-6): EPEVTQTPSHQVTQMGQEVILRCVPISNHLYFYWYRQILGQKVEFLVSFYNNEISEKSEIFDDQFSVERPDGSNFTLKIRSTKLEDSAMYFCASSEARAGQGNSPLHFGNGTRLTVT.

The chain carries TRBV5-5 and TRBJ2-7; D is perhaps TRBD1 (5 bases). The length of the CDR3 is 12 residues. The V end lost 3 bases, the J end lost 6 bases, and 10 bases lay between the germline ends. Germline CDR1 is SGHKS and CDR2 is YYEKEE (reference sequence). DNA for the CDR3: TGTGCCAGCAGCTCCAGGGTTTCCGAGCAGTACTTC. This translates into CASSSRVSEQYF.

The CDR3 DNA sequence: TGTGCCAGCAGCGATAGGACAGCCTCAACTAATGAAAAACTGTTTTTT. This gives the protein CASSDRTASTNEKLFF. The V call is TRBV7-6, the J call TRBJ1-4; D is perhaps TRBD1 (6 bases). Trimming pared 5 bases from V and 0 bases from J, leaving 13 bases between. Germline assignment: CDR1 SGHVS and CDR2 FNYEAQ. CDR3 length: 16 amino acids.

This chain uses TRBV11-2 with TRBJ1-1; 10 positions match TRBD1. Germline V gene sequence: CDR1 SGHAT, CDR2 FQNNGV. The CDR3 spans 17 residues. Losses at the gene ends were 5 bases for V and 0 bases for J; bases not matched to a gene: 9. This CDR3 reads CASSHYRDRGLNTEAFF. In nucleotides, the CDR3 is TGTGCCAGCAGCCATTACCGGGACAGGGGACTGAACACTGAAGCTTTCTTT.

In the case of this clone: The sample has other DNA sequences that encode this CDR3 too. This chain links TRBV3-1 (or the pseudogene TRBV3-2) with TRBJ1-5, with D perhaps matching TRBD1 (6 bases). From germline, CDR1 is LGHDT and CDR2 YNNKEL (reference sequence). The CDR3 spans 14 residues. V was cut by 3 bases and J by 4 bases, with 10 bases left in between. CDR3: CASSQGQINQPQHF. In DNA, the CDR3 is TGTGCCAGCAGCCAGGGACAAATTAATCAGCCCCAGCATTTT.

V is TRBV3-1 (or the pseudogene TRBV3-2) and J is TRBJ2-3, with 8 bases that match TRBD2. The CDR3 sequence is 15 residues long. J lost 9 bases, V lost 3 bases, and 11 bases had no gene match. Germline V gene sequence: CDR1 LGHDT, CDR2 YNNKEL (reference sequence). The CDR3 loop reads CASSQGLVGPKTQYF. CDR3 DNA sequence: TGTGCCAGCAGCCAGGGACTAGTAGGCCCAAAGACGCAGTATTTT.

The gene calls are TRBV6-5 and TRBJ1-5; 9 bases match TRBD1. Germline V gene lookup returns CDR1 MNHEY and CDR2 SVGAGI. This CDR3 region has 16 residues. V gave up 2 bases and J gave up 7 bases; unmatched junction bases: 9. The CDR3 reads CASSYQRTGAGQPQHF. CDR3 nucleotide sequence: TGTGCCAGCAGTTACCAACGGACAGGGGCAGGGCAGCCCCAGCATTTT.

The chain carries TRBV28 and TRBJ1-4, with TRBD1 matching 9 bases. This CDR3 contains 13 residues. V lost 4 bases and J lost 10; bases outside the gene matches: 4. Germline V gene sequence: CDR1 MDHEN, CDR2 SYDVKM. Here the CDR3 DNA reads TGTGCCAGCAGTTCGGGACAGGGAGGAAAACTGTTTTTT. This sequence encodes CASSSGQGGKLFF.

This clone was counted once. This chain links TRBV6-5 with TRBJ2-1, with D possibly matching TRBD2 (5 bases). Trimming stripped 2 bases from V and 10 bases from J, with 6 bases between. The CDR3 runs to 11 residues. Germline loops: CDR1 MNHEY, CDR2 SVGAGI. CDR3 bases: TGTGCCAGCAGTTACGGGGAGGAGCAGTTCTTC. It translates to CASSYGEEQFF.

The V call is TRBV7-9, the J call TRBJ1-4, with D possibly being TRBD1 (5 bases). This CDR3 spans 14 amino acids. Germline CDR1 is SEHNR and CDR2 is FQNEAQ (reference sequence). The V end lost 4 bases, the J end lost 6 bases, and 12 bases lay between the germline ends. In DNA, the CDR3 is TGTGCCAGCAGCTCAAGAGGCAGGGATGAAAAACTGTTTTTT. It specifies CASSSRGRDEKLFF.

V is TRBV7-3 and J is TRBJ2-2; TRBD2 matches at 14 bases. CDR3 length: 16 amino acids. Unmatched junction bases numbered 2, after V lost 4 bases and J lost 4 bases. Germline V gene lookup returns CDR1 SGHTA and CDR2 FQGTGA. The CDR3, as DNA: TGTGCCAGCAGCTCAGGACTAGCGGGGGGCACCGGGGAGCTGTTTTTT. It codes for CASSSGLAGGTGELFF.

V is TRBV2 and J is TRBJ1-6; D not resolved. Per the germline V gene, CDR1 is SNHLY and CDR2 is FYNNEI. Trimming removed 7 bases at V and 10 bases at J, with 17 bases between. The CDR3 contains 14 residues. CDR3 DNA sequence: TGTGCCAGCATCTCTAGAGGTCTCAACTCACCCCTCCACTTT. It is translated as CASISRGLNSPLHF. Combining the CDR3 with reference TRBV2 and TRBJ1-6 gives the whole variable domain EPEVTQTPSHQVTQMGQEVILRCVPISNHLYFYWYRQILGQKVEFLVSFYNNEISEKSEIFDDQFSVERPDGSNFTLKIRSTKLEDSAMYFCASISRGLNSPLHFGNGTRLTVT.

The chain is built from TRBV4-3 and TRBJ2-7, with TRBD1 as a possible D gene (5 bases). Germline-derived CDR1 and CDR2 are LGHNA and YSLEER. V lost 0 bases to trimming and J lost 2 bases, with 11 bases between them. This CDR3 has 15 amino acids. CDR3 nucleotide sequence: TGCGCCAGCAGCCAAGATCCCCTGACAGCCTACGAGCAGTACTTC. Translating gives CASSQDPLTAYEQYF.

The genes are TRBV27 and TRBJ2-5, with 10 bases fitting TRBD1. Germline CDR1 is MNHEY and CDR2 is SMNVEV (reference sequence). Trimming removed 6 bases from V and 4 bases from J; junction bases left unmatched: 14. The CDR3 is 17 amino acids. The CDR3 loop reads CASSPRGGDRGRETQYF. CDR3 in DNA: TGTGCCAGCAGCCCTAGGGGAGGAGACAGGGGGCGAGAGACCCAGTACTTC.

The genes are TRBV24-1 and TRBJ2-7, with D possibly matching TRBD2 (5 bases). With 7 bases removed from V and 8 bases from J, the gap between germline ends came to 11 bases. The germline CDR1 and CDR2 sequences are KGHDR and SFDVKD. The CDR3 is made up of 11 amino acids. CDR3 amino acids: CATSEGSQQYF. CDR3 bases: TGTGCCACCAGCGAAGGGAGTCAGCAGTACTTC.

This chain uses TRBV5-1 with TRBJ1-1; D is unclear. Trimming left V 0 bases short and J 1 base short, with 16 bases between. From germline, CDR1 is SGHRS and CDR2 YFSETQ. The CDR3 runs to 17 residues. CDR3 amino acids: CASSLDPSSMANTEAFF. The DNA for the CDR3 is TGCGCCAGCAGCTTGGACCCCTCTTCGATGGCGAACACTGAAGCTTTCTTT.

The rearrangement joins TRBV21-1 to TRBJ2-2; TRBD1, as called in the table, went unchecked against the DNA. TRBV21-1 counts as a pseudogene. This CDR3 is 19 amino acids long. The CDR3 region is CASSNGNRGRRPNTGELFF. CDR3 DNA sequence: TGTGCCAGCAGCAATGGCAACAGGGGGAGACGACCGAACACCGGGGAGCTGTTTTTT.

This clone was observed once. The CDR3 sequence is CSFRAYNEQFF. The CDR3 bases are TGCAGCTTCCGGGCCTACAATGAGCAGTTCTTC. The chain joins TRBV29-1 to TRBJ2-1, with D uncertain. The CDR3 has 11 residues. The germline V gene has CDR1 SQVTM and CDR2 ANQGSEA. V gave up 8 bases and J gave up 2 bases, with 7 bases separating them.

The chain combines TRBV6-6 with TRBJ2-1; TRBD1 is a possible D gene (5 bases). CDR3 size: 16 residues. Trimming cost V 5 bases and J 0 bases, with 14 bases left between them. Germline lookup yields CDR1 MNHNY and CDR2 SVGAGI (reference sequence). The CDR3 sequence is CASSRGRALSYNEQFF. CDR3 coding DNA: TGTGCCAGCAGTCGAGGCAGGGCCCTCTCCTACAATGAGCAGTTCTTC.

The chain recombines TRBV4-2 with TRBJ1-4, with D uncertain. Deletions cut 0 bases from V and 10 bases from J, with 15 bases between. Per germline, CDR1 LGHNA and CDR2 YNFKEQ. The CDR3 runs 15 residues. CDR3 sequence reads: CASSQEISGLGKLFF. DNA of the CDR3: TGTGCCAGCAGCCAAGAGATTTCGGGGTTGGGAAAACTGTTTTTT.

The chain uses TRBV11-2 and TRBJ1-2; the match to TRBD1 covers 7 bases. Germline assignment: CDR1 SGHAT and CDR2 FQNNGV. The CDR3 loop spans 15 amino acids. V lost 5 bases and J lost 7; bases outside the gene matches: 13. The CDR3 region is CASSLSDRVLSGYTF. In DNA form, the CDR3 reads TGTGCCAGCAGCCTATCTGACAGGGTCCTGTCTGGCTACACCTTC.

The genes are TRBV9 and TRBJ2-1, with 7 bases matching TRBD1. From germline, CDR1 is SGDLS and CDR2 YYNGEE. This CDR3 comprises 13 residues. The trim removed 5 bases at V and 3 bases at J, leaving 2 bases unmatched. CDR3 residues: CASSGQVYNEQFF. The CDR3 nucleotides read TGTGCCAGCAGTGGACAGGTCTACAATGAGCAGTTCTTC.

The chain uses TRBV6-5 and TRBJ2-7; D gene unclear. CDR1 MNHEY and CDR2 SVGAGI come from the germline V gene. The CDR3 sequence is 13 residues long. Trimming removed 0 bases from V and 4 bases from J, with 7 bases in between. The CDR3 nucleotides read TGTGCCAGCAGTTACTCCCCCAGATACGAGCAGTACTTC. It translates to CASSYSPRYEQYF.